This T cell receptor (beta chain) was recovered during a study of T cells in Graves' hyperthyroidism and ophthalmopathy. V lost 4 bases and J lost 10, with 11 bases in between. CDR3 length: 13 residues. Germline V gene data show CDR1 as SGHAT and CDR2 as FQNNGV. Findings of the study overall: In blood, most of the thyroid clonotypes expanded above 0.001 were also present.

RNA transcripts gave rise to amplified TCR beta CDR3 regions. The HTBI primer set was used in a first-round RT-PCR of the TCR CDR3. TCRdb fed the multiplex PCR reads into MiXCR, producing one record per CDR3 protein. Of 380,000 or so distinct CDR3 sequences detected, 14% appear once; the ten largest clones hold 20% to 25%. Many counts were recorded for this clonotype. Antigen specificity is unknown. Sequenced sample: blood. The sequence derives from a woman in her twenties or thirties with Graves' hyperthyroidism. The chain links TRBV11-2 to TRBJ1-6; D may be TRBD1 (5 bases). CDR3 DNA: TGTGCCAGCAGCTATGGGGCTGGCTCACCCCTCCACTTT. Translation: CASSYGAGSPLHF.